Following are 32 T cell receptor beta chains from one sample sequenced in a study of T cells in Graves' hyperthyroidism and ophthalmopathy. The source material, RNA transcripts, was used to amplify TCR beta CDR3 regions. The HTBI primer set was used in a first-round RT-PCR of the TCR CDR3. TCRdb analysed the multiplex PCR reads with MiXCR anew, one entry per CDR3 protein. The sample has 240,000 or so distinct CDR3 sequences, roughly 17% seen once; the top ten hold 28%. Sequencing was done on a sample of blood. These receptors originate from a woman aged 18-29 years with Graves' ophthalmopathy.

This clonotype was found many times. V and J are TRBV27 and TRBJ2-3, with TRBD2 identical over 9 bases. The CDR3 length is 14 residues. V dropped 5 bases and J dropped 3; count of bases not matched to a gene: 3. The germline CDR1 and CDR2 sequences are MNHEY and SMNVEV (reference sequence). The CDR3 reads CASSISGGTDTQYF. The CDR3 DNA follows: TGTGCCAGCAGTATTAGCGGGGGTACAGATACGCAGTATTTT.

This chain connects TRBV9 to TRBJ2-5; the match to TRBD2 covers 9 bases. This CDR3 has 17 residues. CDR1 is SGDLS, CDR2 YYNGEE, per germline. V shed 4 bases, J shed 5 bases, and the junction held 15 bases outside the gene matches. CDR3 nucleotides: TGTGCCAGCAGCTTATACGCGACTAGCGGAGTCAGGGAGACCCAGTACTTC. Translated: CASSLYATSGVRETQYF.

The table lists this clonotype with many counts. The genes are TRBV7-3 and TRBJ2-7, with 12 bases fitting TRBD1. V lost 3 bases, J lost 3 bases, and 3 bases stayed unmatched. Germline V gene lookup returns CDR1 SGHTA and CDR2 FQGTGA. The CDR3 runs to 15 residues. CDR3 region: CASSLGQGAYYEQYF. The CDR3 DNA sequence: TGTGCCAGCAGCTTGGGACAGGGGGCTTACTACGAGCAGTACTTC.

This clonotype was recorded many times. This sequence joins TRBV20-1 and TRBJ2-1, with a weak D call TRBD2 (6 bases). V was trimmed by 6 bases and J by 5 bases, leaving 17 bases between them. CDR3 size: 14 residues. The germline CDR1 and CDR2 sequences are DFQATT and SNEGSKA (reference sequence). The CDR3 loop is CSALRRDLDNEQFF. The CDR3 coding sequence is TGCAGTGCCCTGAGGAGGGACCTCGACAATGAGCAGTTCTTC.

This clonotype was picked up many times. This sequence joins TRBV5-1 and TRBJ2-1, with D perhaps TRBD1 or TRBD2 (5 bases each). Trimming stripped 3 bases from V and 0 bases from J, with 10 bases between. There are 15 residues in the CDR3. CDR1 is SGHRS and CDR2 is YFSETQ in the germline V gene. As DNA, the CDR3 is TGCGCCAGCAGCTGGGACCCGAGCTCCTACAATGAGCAGTTCTTC. It yields the protein CASSWDPSSYNEQFF.

This clonotype was detected ten times or more. The chain employs TRBV30 and TRBJ2-5; D unclear. Trimming took 1 base from V and 7 from J, leaving 13 bases between them. Looked up from germline, CDR1 is GTSNPN and CDR2 is SVGIG (reference sequence). The CDR3 spans 13 residues. CDR3 nucleotide sequence: TGTGCCTGGAGTGGACATGGAAGAGGGACCCAGTACTTC. Its translation: CAWSGHGRGTQYF.

This clonotype was seen many times. V and J are TRBV12-3 or TRBV12-4 and TRBJ2-7, with 7 bases identical to TRBD1. The length of the CDR3 is 16 residues. V lost 6 bases, J lost 1 base, and 12 bases stayed unmatched. The CDR3 DNA is TGTGCCAGCAGGGCGACAGGGCCCGGGGTATCCTACGAGCAGTACTTC. Translating it yields CASRATGPGVSYEQYF.

A single count supports this clonotype. The gene calls are TRBV12-3 or TRBV12-4 and TRBJ2-5, with 8 bases aligning to TRBD2. CDR3 size: 13 residues. J was trimmed by 5 bases and V by 5 bases; bases with no gene match: 4. The CDR3, as DNA: TGTGCCAGCAGTCGAGCGGGAGAGGAGACCCAGTACTTC. This gives the protein CASSRAGEETQYF.

There are a few counts of this clonotype. This chain links TRBV28 with TRBJ1-6; 8 positions agree with TRBD1. Per the germline V gene, CDR1 is MDHEN and CDR2 is SYDVKM. The trim removed 7 bases at V and 9 bases at J, leaving 14 bases unmatched. CDR3 length: 16 residues. CDR3 sequence (DNA): TGTGCCAGCAATTCCGCGGACAGGGACTCTAGTTCACCCCTCCACTTT. It is translated as CASNSADRDSSSPLHF.

There are many counts of this clonotype. This chain joins TRBV28 and TRBJ1-2; 7 nucleotides line up with TRBD1. The V and J ends lost 4 bases and 4 bases, in that order; junction bases with no gene match: 9. Germline V gene sequence: CDR1 MDHEN, CDR2 SYDVKM. CDR3 size: 15 residues. CDR3: CASSWQGGQAYGYTF. The CDR3 coding sequence is TGTGCCAGCAGTTGGCAGGGGGGGCAGGCCTATGGCTACACCTTC.

Ten or more counts support this clonotype. The rearrangement uses TRBV11-2 and TRBJ1-2, with TRBD1 matching over 8 bases. Germline-derived CDR1 and CDR2 are SGHAT and FQNNGV. This CDR3 has 13 amino acids. Losses at the gene ends were 6 bases for V and 4 bases for J; bases not matched to a gene: 4. The CDR3, as DNA: TGTGCCAGCAGTCAGGGGGCCGTCTATGGCTACACCTTC. Translated, it gives CASSQGAVYGYTF.

This clonotype was seen at least ten times. The germline gene is not matched at one end of the junction; a read error may be the cause. The chain couples TRBV5-1 to TRBJ2-2; D is ambiguous. Germline CDR1 and CDR2: SGHRS and YFSETQ. This CDR3 is built from 14 residues. The CDR3 sequence is CASSLAGNTGELFF. As DNA, the CDR3 is TGTGCCAGCAGTTTAGCAGGGAACACCGGGGAGCTGTTTTTT.

This clonotype occurred many times. J is TRBJ2-3 and V is TRBV7-2, with D possibly TRBD1 on 5 matching bases. Germline V CDR1 and CDR2: SGHTA, FQGNSA. Trimming took off 5 bases at V and 2 bases at J, with 14 bases between the two ends. The CDR3 is 15 residues long. DNA for the CDR3: TGTGCCAGCAGCGGGTCCAGACAGCCCACAGATACGCAGTATTTT. It encodes CASSGSRQPTDTQYF.

This clonotype was recorded many times. The chain combines TRBV4-1 with TRBJ2-7; D is unclear. This CDR3 is 15 amino acids long. Germline assignment: CDR1 MGHRA and CDR2 YSYEKL. V was pared by 5 bases and J by 5 bases, with 19 bases between. CDR3 DNA sequence: TGCGCCAGCAGCTCCCCTGGTTTAGGGCCCCACGAGCAGTACTTC. Protein sequence: CASSSPGLGPHEQYF.

This clonotype was found many times. The chain is built from TRBV20-1 and TRBJ1-2; 8 bases are shared with TRBD1. After removal of 8 bases from V and 8 bases from J, the junction contained 4 bases not matched to a gene. The CDR3 spans 10 residues. Germline V gene sequence: CDR1 DFQATT, CDR2 SNEGSKA (reference sequence). CDR3: CSPWTGGYTF. CDR3 DNA sequence: TGCAGTCCGTGGACAGGGGGCTACACCTTC.

This clonotype was recorded at least ten times. The chain joins TRBV11-2 to TRBJ2-1; D assignment may be TRBD1 or TRBD2 (5 bases each). Trimming took 3 bases from V and 7 from J, leaving 10 bases between them. The CDR3 contains 13 residues. Germline V gives CDR1 SGHAT, CDR2 FQNNGV. In DNA, the CDR3 is TGTGCCAGCAGCTTCTCCGGGGCGAATGAGCAGTTCTTC. Protein: CASSFSGANEQFF.

This clonotype was seen a handful of times. CDR3 DNA sequence: TGTGCCAGTAGTTCTCAAGGGACTAGCGGAGCTTACAATGAGCAGTTCTTC. Translated, it gives CASSSQGTSGAYNEQFF. This sequence joins TRBV19 and TRBJ2-1, with 11 bases aligning to TRBD2. This CDR3 has 17 amino acids. Looked up from germline, CDR1 is LNHDA and CDR2 is SQIVND (reference sequence). Unmatched junction bases numbered 10, after V lost 5 bases and J lost 4 bases.

This clonotype was seen many times. For the CDR3, the DNA is TGTGCCAGCAGCCAAGATCTATTGGGGACGGATTCCTATGGCTACACCTTC. Translation gives CASSQDLLGTDSYGYTF. The chain is built from TRBV14 and TRBJ1-2; a possible D gene is TRBD1 (5 bases). This CDR3 has 17 residues. Germline assignment: CDR1 SGHDN and CDR2 FVKESK. V lost 0 bases, J lost 4 bases, and 18 bases lay in between. Looking up the rest from reference TRBV14 and TRBJ1-2 gives the full variable domain: EAGVTQFPSHSVIEKGQTVTLRCDPISGHDNLYWYRRVMGKEIKFLLHFVKESKQDESGMPNNRFLAERTGGTYSTLKVQPAELEDSGVYFCASSQDLLGTDSYGYTFGSGTRLTVV.

This clonotype came up many times. The V call is TRBV5-1, the J call TRBJ2-5; tentatively, D is TRBD2 (6 bases). Germline V CDR1 and CDR2: SGHRS, YFSETQ. The CDR3 covers 14 residues. V was clipped by 0 bases and J by 2 bases, with 8 bases between them. Here the CDR3 DNA reads TGCGCCAGCAGCTTGGGGGGACTTCAAGAGACCCAGTACTTC. Translating it yields CASSLGGLQETQYF.

This clonotype has ten or more counts. The CDR3 protein is CASSVEIAAYNEQFF. CDR3 DNA sequence: TGTGCCAGCAGCGTGGAAATAGCGGCCTACAATGAGCAGTTCTTC. The J gene is TRBJ2-1, the V gene TRBV9, with D perhaps matching TRBD2 (6 bases). Trimming took 2 bases from V and 2 from J, leaving 11 bases between them. CDR3 length: 15 residues. The V gene's germline CDR1 is SGDLS and CDR2 YYNGEE.

This clonotype was seen repeatedly, ten times or more. The rearrangement uses TRBV11-2 and TRBJ1-2, with a possible D match to TRBD1 (5 bases). From germline, CDR1 is SGHAT and CDR2 FQNNGV. V lost 6 bases and J 7 bases, leaving 15 bases between the germline ends. This CDR3 is built from 13 residues. The CDR3 DNA reads as TGTGCCAGCAGTCCGACAGATCTACGTGGCTACACCTTC. The encoded protein is CASSPTDLRGYTF.

This clonotype was counted at least ten times. This chain uses TRBV3-1 with TRBJ2-1; TRBD2 might be the D (6 bases). The germline V gene encodes CDR1 LGHDT and CDR2 YNNKEL (reference sequence). Trimming took 0 bases from V and 3 from J, leaving 24 bases between them. The CDR3 runs 20 residues. This CDR3 reads CASSQDRRGGTAQIYNEQFF. As DNA, the CDR3 is TGTGCCAGCAGCCAAGATCGGCGGGGAGGAACCGCGCAAATCTACAATGAGCAGTTCTTC.

This clonotype has ten or more counts. V is TRBV30 and J is TRBJ1-2, with TRBD1 matching 9 bases. Germline-derived CDR1 and CDR2 are GTSNPN and SVGIG (reference sequence). The CDR3 runs 12 residues. V shed 3 bases and J 8 bases; nucleotides not matched to a gene: 4. The chain's CDR3 is CAWRVTGGGYTF. The CDR3 DNA reads as TGTGCCTGGAGGGTAACAGGGGGCGGCTACACCTTC.

The chain carries TRBV2 and TRBJ2-1; 9 bases align to TRBD2. CDR1 and CDR2 from the germline V gene are SNHLY and FYNNEI. The CDR3 contains 14 residues. V lost 5 bases, J lost 6 bases, and 5 bases stayed unmatched. This chain's CDR3 is CASSSPSGANEQFF. In DNA form, the CDR3 reads TGTGCCAGCAGTTCCCCTAGCGGGGCCAATGAGCAGTTCTTC.

This clonotype has at least ten counts. This chain uses TRBV25-1 with TRBJ2-7; D is perhaps TRBD1 (6 bases). The CDR3 loop spans 13 amino acids. The V end lost 10 bases, the J end lost 2 bases, and 15 bases lay between the germline ends. The germline V gene has CDR1 MGHDK and CDR2 SYGVNS. The CDR3 reads CATENGQTYEQYF. CDR3 sequence (DNA): TGTGCCACCGAAAACGGACAGACCTACGAGCAGTACTTC.

The gene calls are TRBV29-1 and TRBJ2-7, with TRBD2 matching 9 bases. The junction had 10 bases not matched to a gene; V was cut back by 5 bases and J by 2 bases. Germline V gene sequence: CDR1 SQVTM, CDR2 ANQGSEA. The CDR3 is made up of 15 amino acids. The CDR3 DNA is TGCAGCGTTCGTGAGGGGGCGGGAGGGCCCTACGAGCAGTACTTC. As protein: CSVREGAGGPYEQYF.

A few counts support this clonotype. The genes are TRBV19 and TRBJ2-1; 14 nucleotides agree with TRBD2. Germline CDR1 LNHDA, CDR2 SQIVND (reference sequence). The CDR3 is 17 residues long. V lost 4 bases and J lost 6; bases outside the gene matches: 8. CDR3 nucleotides: TGTGCCAGTAGTACCCCCGGTGGACTAGCGGGAGGCAATGAGCAGTTCTTC. Its translation is CASSTPGGLAGGNEQFF.

This clonotype showed up many times. V usage is TRBV20-1 and J usage is TRBJ1-2; 9 bases map to TRBD1. Germline V gene data show CDR1 as DFQATT and CDR2 as SNEGSKA (reference sequence). V lost 0 bases and J lost 4; bases outside the gene matches: 3. This CDR3 is built from 14 residues. The CDR3 reads CSARDRTGAYGYTF. In nucleotides, the CDR3 is TGCAGTGCTAGAGATCGGACAGGGGCCTATGGCTACACCTTC.

This clonotype was found many times. The chain carries TRBV12-3 or TRBV12-4 and TRBJ2-7; D possibly uses TRBD1 or TRBD2 (5 bases each). V lost 2 bases to trimming and J lost 6 bases, with 8 bases between them. The CDR3 is made up of 12 amino acids. CDR3 DNA: TGTGCCAGCAGTTTATTCGGGACCGAGCAGTACTTC. It translates to CASSLFGTEQYF.

This clonotype was recorded many times. The rearrangement joins TRBV5-1 to TRBJ2-7, with 14 bases aligning to TRBD2. The J segment lost 5 bases and the V segment lost 3 bases, leaving 7 bases of the junction unmatched. Per germline, CDR1 SGHRS and CDR2 YFSETQ. There are 16 residues in the CDR3. Here the CDR3 reads CASSYPGLAGVNEQYF. The CDR3 DNA is TGCGCCAGCAGCTATCCGGGACTAGCGGGAGTGAACGAGCAGTACTTC. The entire variable domain, with the rest obtained from reference TRBV5-1 and TRBJ2-7, is as follows: KAGVTQTPRYLIKTRGQQVTLSCSPISGHRSVSWYQQTPGQGLQFLFEYFSETQRNKGNFPGRFSGRQFSNSRSEMNVSTLELGDSALYLCASSYPGLAGVNEQYFGPGTRLTVT.

A few counts support this clonotype. Its ends do not fully match the called genes, so a read error is possible. This sequence joins TRBV4-1 and TRBJ2-1, with 9 bases aligning to TRBD2. This CDR3 contains 16 residues. CDR1 and CDR2 from the germline V gene are MGHRA and YSYEKL. The CDR3 reads CASIQKLAGEYNEQFF. In DNA form, the CDR3 reads TGCGCCAGCATCCAAAAGTTAGCGGGGGAGTACAATGAGCAGTTCTTC.

This clonotype was recorded many times. The V call is TRBV20-1, the J call TRBJ1-1; tentatively, D is TRBD1 (5 bases). Between the trimmed V and J ends, which lost 2 bases and 1 base, there was a span of 11 bases. The germline gives CDR1 DFQATT, CDR2 SNEGSKA (reference sequence). This CDR3 has 14 amino acids. CDR3 in DNA: TGCAGTGCTAGACCGGGGACGGCGAACACTGAAGCTTTCTTT. Translating gives CSARPGTANTEAFF.